This passage covers 9 T cell receptor beta chains from one sample sequenced in a study of T cell responses to AZD1222 COVID-19 vaccine. The method was immunoSEQ multiplex PCR; TCRdb's version includes in-frame clones alone and lacks a portion of them. The data contain some 150,000 clones, 88% of them singletons. The sample here was peripheral blood, taken on day 0 of AZD1222 vaccination. Receptors originate from an adult in good health.

DNA for the CDR3: TGTGCCAGCAGCAGCGGAGGGGCCGGTTCCCATGGCTACACCTTC. It is translated as CASSSGGAGSHGYTF. The chain couples TRBV28 to TRBJ1-2; TRBD1 might be the D (5 bases). Trimming pared 6 bases from V and 6 bases from J, leaving 20 bases between. Germline lookup yields CDR1 MDHEN and CDR2 SYDVKM. The CDR3 contains 15 residues.

The chain carries TRBV7-3 and TRBJ2-7, with no clear D. Trimming removed 5 bases from V and 0 bases from J, with 11 bases in between. This CDR3 comprises 14 residues. Looked up from germline, CDR1 is SGHTA and CDR2 is FQGTGA. CDR3 sequence: CASSPDPSSYEQYF. For the CDR3, the DNA is TGTGCCAGCAGCCCCGATCCGAGCTCCTACGAGCAGTACTTC.

V gene TRBV10-1 combines with J gene TRBJ1-4; 10 bases are shared with TRBD1. Per germline, CDR1 WNHNN and CDR2 SYGVQD (reference sequence). CDR3 length equals 14 residues. After removal of 6 bases from V and 8 bases from J, the junction contained 6 bases not matched to a gene. CDR3 DNA sequence: TGCGCCAGCAGCTGGACAGGGGGGGAAGAAAAACTGTTTTTT. This gives the protein CASSWTGGEEKLFF.

This clone was picked up a small number of times. Compared with germline, one end of the junction differs, possibly owing to a read error. The rearrangement links TRBV29-1 to TRBJ1-2, with D possibly being TRBD1 (5 bases). This CDR3 region has 8 residues. The germline V gene has CDR1 SQVTM and CDR2 ANQGSEA. The CDR3 here is CSVEWGSF. In DNA, the CDR3 is TGCAGCGTTGAATGGGGCAGCTTC.

The CDR3 bases are TGTGCCAGCAGCCAAGGTTGGCGGGACAATCATGGCTACACCTTC. It yields the protein CASSQGWRDNHGYTF. The V gene is TRBV14, the J gene TRBJ1-2, with D possibly being TRBD1 (6 bases). The CDR3 consists of 15 residues. The V gene's germline CDR1 is SGHDN and CDR2 FVKESK. Between the trimmed V and J ends, which lost 1 base and 6 bases, there was a span of 15 bases.

Here the CDR3 reads CASSPGVGGSYEQYF. In nucleotides, the CDR3 is TGTGCCAGCAGCCCAGGGGTAGGGGGCTCCTACGAGCAGTACTTC. This chain uses TRBV7-7 with TRBJ2-7, with a possible D match to TRBD1 (6 bases). V was cut by 5 bases and J by 0 bases, with 14 bases left in between. The CDR3 sequence is 15 residues long. The germline V gene encodes CDR1 SSHAT and CDR2 FNYEAQ (reference sequence).

V is TRBV6-5 and J is TRBJ1-6, with TRBD1 as a possible D gene (6 bases). Germline V gives CDR1 MNHEY, CDR2 SVGAGI. Trimming stripped 4 bases from V and 9 bases from J, with 16 bases between. This CDR3 contains 15 residues. CDR3 bases: TGTGCCAGCAGTTTAGGGGGACGGATAATTTCACCCCTCCACTTT. The encoded protein is CASSLGGRIISPLHF.

V usage is TRBV5-1 and J usage is TRBJ1-5, with 7 bases identical to TRBD1. Germline assignment: CDR1 SGHRS and CDR2 YFSETQ. V lost 3 bases to trimming and J lost 2 bases; unmatched junction nucleotides: 2. This CDR3 has 14 amino acids. The CDR3 DNA reads as TGCGCCAGCAGCTCTCAGGGGGGCAATCAGCCCCAGCATTTT. Translated: CASSSQGGNQPQHF.

This clone has only a few counts. The rearrangement joins TRBV5-6 to TRBJ2-7; 8 nucleotides align to TRBD1. Looked up from germline, CDR1 is SGHDT and CDR2 is YYEEEE. The CDR3 spans 14 residues. J lost 6 bases, V lost 5 bases, and 10 bases had no gene match. The CDR3 DNA follows: TGTGCCAGCAGGCGGCAGGGGGCCTCCCTCGAGCAGTACTTC. Amino acids: CASRRQGASLEQYF. Combining the CDR3 with reference TRBV5-6 and TRBJ2-7 gives the whole variable domain DAGVTQSPTHLIKTRGQQVTLRCSPKSGHDTVSWYQQALGQGPQFIFQYYEEEERQRGNFPDRFSGHQFPNYSSELNVNALLLGDSALYLCASRRQGASLEQYFGPGTRLTVT.